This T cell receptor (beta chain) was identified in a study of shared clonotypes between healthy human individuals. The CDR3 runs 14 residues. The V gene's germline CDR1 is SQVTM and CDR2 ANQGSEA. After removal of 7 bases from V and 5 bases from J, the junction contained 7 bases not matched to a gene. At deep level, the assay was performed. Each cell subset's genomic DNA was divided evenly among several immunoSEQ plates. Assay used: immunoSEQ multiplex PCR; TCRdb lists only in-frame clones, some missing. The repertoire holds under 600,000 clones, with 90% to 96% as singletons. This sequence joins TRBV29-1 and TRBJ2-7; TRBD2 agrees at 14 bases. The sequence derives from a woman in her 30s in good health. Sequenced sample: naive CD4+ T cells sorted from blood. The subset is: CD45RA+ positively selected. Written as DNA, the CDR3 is TGCAGCGCCCGGGGACTAGCGGGAGCGGACGAGCAGTACTTC. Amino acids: CSARGLAGADEQYF.